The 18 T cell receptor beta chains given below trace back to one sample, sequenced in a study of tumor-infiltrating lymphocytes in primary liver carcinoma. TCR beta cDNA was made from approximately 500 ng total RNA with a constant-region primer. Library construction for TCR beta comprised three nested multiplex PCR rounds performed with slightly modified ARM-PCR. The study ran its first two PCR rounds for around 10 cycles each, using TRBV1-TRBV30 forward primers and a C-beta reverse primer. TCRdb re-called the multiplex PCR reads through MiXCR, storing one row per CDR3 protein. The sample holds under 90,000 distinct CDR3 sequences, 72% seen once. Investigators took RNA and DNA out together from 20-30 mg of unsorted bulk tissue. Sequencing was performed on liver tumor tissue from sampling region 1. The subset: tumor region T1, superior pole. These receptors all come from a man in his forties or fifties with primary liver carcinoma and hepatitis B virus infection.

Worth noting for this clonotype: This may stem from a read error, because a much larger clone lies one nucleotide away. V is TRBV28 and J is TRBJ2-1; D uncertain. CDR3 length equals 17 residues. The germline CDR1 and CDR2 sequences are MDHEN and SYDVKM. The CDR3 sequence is CASSAETRPSSYNEEFF. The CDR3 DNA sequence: TGTGCCAGCAGTGCTGAAACCCGACCGAGCTCCTACAATGAGGAGTTCTTC.

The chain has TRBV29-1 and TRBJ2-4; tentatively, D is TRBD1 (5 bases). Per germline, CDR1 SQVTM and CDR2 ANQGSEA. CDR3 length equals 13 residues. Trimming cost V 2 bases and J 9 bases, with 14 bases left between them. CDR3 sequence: CSVELRGLGIQYF. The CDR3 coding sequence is TGCAGCGTTGAACTAAGGGGCCTCGGCATTCAGTACTTC.

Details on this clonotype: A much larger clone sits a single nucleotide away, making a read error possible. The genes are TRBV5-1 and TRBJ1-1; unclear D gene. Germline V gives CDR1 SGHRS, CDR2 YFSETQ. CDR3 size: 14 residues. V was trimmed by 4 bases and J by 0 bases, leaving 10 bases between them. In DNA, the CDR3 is TGCGCCAGCAGCGCCCGCTCCATGAACACTGAAGCTTTCTTT. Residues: CASSARSMNTEAFF.

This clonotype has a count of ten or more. The CDR3 region is CSVVTGASNEQFF. The CDR3 DNA reads as TGCAGCGTTGTAACAGGGGCCTCAAATGAGCAGTTCTTC. This chain links TRBV29-1 with TRBJ2-1, with 7 bases that match TRBD1. With 4 bases clipped from V and 7 bases from J, the junction kept 7 bases outside the gene matches. CDR1 is SQVTM and CDR2 is ANQGSEA in the germline V gene. CDR3 length: 13 residues.

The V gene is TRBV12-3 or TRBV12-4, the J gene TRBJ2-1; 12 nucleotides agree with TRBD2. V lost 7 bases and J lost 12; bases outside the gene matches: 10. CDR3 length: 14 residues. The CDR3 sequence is CASIGLAGLSVQFF. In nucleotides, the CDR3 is TGTGCCAGCATTGGACTAGCGGGGCTTAGTGTGCAGTTCTTC.

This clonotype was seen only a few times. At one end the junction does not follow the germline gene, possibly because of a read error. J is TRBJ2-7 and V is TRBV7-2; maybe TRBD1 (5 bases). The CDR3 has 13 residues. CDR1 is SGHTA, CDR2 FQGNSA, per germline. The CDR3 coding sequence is TGTGCCAGCAGCTTAAGGGGCACTTACGAGCAGCACTTC. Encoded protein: CASSLRGTYEQHF.

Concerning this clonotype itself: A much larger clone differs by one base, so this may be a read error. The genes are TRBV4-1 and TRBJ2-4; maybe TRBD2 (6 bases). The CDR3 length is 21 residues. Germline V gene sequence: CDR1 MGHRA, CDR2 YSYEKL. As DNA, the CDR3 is TGCGCCAGCAGCCAAGGCGGGGTAGAAGGGAGGCTCCCTAGCTCCAAAAACGTTCAGTACTTC. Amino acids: CASSQGGVEGRLPSSKNVQYF.

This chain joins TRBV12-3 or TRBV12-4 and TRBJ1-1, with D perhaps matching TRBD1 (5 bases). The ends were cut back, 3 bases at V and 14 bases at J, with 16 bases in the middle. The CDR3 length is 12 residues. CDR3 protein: CASSLGGRGAFF. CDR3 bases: TGTGCCAGCAGTTTGGGGGGTAGGGGAGCCTTCTTT.

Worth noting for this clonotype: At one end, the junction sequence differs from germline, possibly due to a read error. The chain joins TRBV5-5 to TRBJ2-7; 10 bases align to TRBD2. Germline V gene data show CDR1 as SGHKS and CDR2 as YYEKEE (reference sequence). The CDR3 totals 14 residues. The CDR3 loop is CASNLTSGDYKQYF. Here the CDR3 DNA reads TGTGCCAGCAACTTAACTAGCGGGGACTACAAGCAGTACTTC.

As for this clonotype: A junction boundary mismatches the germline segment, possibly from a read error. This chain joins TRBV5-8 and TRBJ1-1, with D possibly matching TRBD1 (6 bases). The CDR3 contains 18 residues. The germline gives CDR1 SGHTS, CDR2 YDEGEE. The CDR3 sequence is CASSLKGTWGPMNIEAFF. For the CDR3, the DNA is TGTGCCAGCAGCTTGAAGGGGACATGGGGCCCCATGAACATTGAAGCTTTCTTT. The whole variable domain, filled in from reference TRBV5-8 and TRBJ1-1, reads EAGVTQSPTHLIKTRGQQATLRCSPISGHTSVYWYQQALGLGLQFLLWYDEGEERNRGNFPPRFSGRQFPNYSSELNVNALELEDSALYLCASSLKGTWGPMNIEAFFGQGTRLTVV.

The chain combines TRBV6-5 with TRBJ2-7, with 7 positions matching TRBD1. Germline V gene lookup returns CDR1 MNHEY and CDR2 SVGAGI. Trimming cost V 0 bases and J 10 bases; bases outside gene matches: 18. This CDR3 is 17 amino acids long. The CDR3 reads CASSYSYDRAGAFPQYF. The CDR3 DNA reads TGTGCCAGCAGTTACTCCTACGACAGGGCAGGGGCATTCCCTCAGTACTTC.

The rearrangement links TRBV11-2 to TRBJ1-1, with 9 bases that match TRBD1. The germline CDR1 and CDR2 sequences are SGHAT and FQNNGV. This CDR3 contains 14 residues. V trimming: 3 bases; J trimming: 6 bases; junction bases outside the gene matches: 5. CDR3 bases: TGTGCCAGCAGCTTTTCGACAGGGGGTGCTGAAGCTTTCTTT. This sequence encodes CASSFSTGGAEAFF.

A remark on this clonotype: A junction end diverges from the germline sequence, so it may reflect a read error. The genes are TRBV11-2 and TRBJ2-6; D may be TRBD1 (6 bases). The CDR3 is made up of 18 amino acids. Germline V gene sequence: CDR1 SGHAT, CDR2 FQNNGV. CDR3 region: CASSRRTEFVSGANVLTF. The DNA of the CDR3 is TGTGCCAGCAGCCGACGGACAGAGTTTGTGTCAGGGGCAAACGTCCTGACTTTC.

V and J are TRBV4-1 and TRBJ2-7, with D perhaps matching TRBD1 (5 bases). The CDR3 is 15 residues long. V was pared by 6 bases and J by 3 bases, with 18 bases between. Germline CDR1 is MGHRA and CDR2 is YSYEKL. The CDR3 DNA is TGCGCCAGCAGACATAGGTGGGGCCTTGGCTACGAGCAGTACTTC. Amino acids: CASRHRWGLGYEQYF.

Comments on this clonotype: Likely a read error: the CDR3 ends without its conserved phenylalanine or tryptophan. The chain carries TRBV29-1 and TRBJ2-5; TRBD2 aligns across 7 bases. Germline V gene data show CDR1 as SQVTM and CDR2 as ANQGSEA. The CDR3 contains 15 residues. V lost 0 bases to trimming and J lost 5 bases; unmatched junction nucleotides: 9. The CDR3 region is CSVEDLAEFRETQYL. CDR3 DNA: TGCAGCGTTGAAGATCTAGCGGAGTTCAGGGAGACCCAGTACCTC.

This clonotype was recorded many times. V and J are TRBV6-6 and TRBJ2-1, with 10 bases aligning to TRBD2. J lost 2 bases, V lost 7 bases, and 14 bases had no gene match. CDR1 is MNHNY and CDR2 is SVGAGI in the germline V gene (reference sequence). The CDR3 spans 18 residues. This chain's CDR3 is CASMGGLAGAKTYNEQFF. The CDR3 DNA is TGTGCCAGCATGGGCGGCCTAGCGGGAGCAAAAACCTACAATGAGCAGTTCTTC.

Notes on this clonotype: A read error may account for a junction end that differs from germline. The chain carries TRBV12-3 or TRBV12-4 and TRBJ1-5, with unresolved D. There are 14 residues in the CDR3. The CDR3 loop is CAGSATVSNQPQHF. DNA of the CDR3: TGTGCCGGCAGTGCAACAGTCAGCAATCAGCCCCAGCATTTT.

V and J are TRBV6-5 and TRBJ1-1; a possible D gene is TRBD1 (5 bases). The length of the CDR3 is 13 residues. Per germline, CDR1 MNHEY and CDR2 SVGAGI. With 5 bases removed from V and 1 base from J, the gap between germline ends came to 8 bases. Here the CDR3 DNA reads TGTGCCAGCAGTAACAGGAAGAACACTGAAGCTTTCTTT. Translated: CASSNRKNTEAFF.